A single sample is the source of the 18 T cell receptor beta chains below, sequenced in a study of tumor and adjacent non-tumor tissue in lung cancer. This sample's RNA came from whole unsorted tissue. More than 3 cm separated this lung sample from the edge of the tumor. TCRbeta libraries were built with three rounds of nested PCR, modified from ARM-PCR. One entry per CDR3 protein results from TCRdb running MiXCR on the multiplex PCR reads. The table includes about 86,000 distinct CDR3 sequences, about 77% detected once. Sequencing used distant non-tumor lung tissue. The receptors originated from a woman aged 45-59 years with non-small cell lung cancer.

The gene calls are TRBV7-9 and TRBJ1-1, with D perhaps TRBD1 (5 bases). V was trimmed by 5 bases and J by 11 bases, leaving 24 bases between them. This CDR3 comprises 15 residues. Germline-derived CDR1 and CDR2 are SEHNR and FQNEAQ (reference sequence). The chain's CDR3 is CASSPPLQTEVGAFF. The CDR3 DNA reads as TGTGCCAGCAGCCCCCCGCTACAGACAGAGGTCGGCGCTTTCTTT.

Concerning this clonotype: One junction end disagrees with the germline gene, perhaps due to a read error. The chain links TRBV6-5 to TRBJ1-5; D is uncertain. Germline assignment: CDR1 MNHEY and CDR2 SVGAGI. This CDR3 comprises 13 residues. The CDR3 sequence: CAGSYSGSQPRHF. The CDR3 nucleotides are TGTGCCGGCAGTTACAGTGGATCCCAGCCCCGGCATTTT.

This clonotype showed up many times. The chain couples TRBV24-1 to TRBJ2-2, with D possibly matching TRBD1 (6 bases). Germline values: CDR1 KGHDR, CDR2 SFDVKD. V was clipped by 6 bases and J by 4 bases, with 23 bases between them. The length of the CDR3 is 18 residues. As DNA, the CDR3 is TGTGCCACCAGTCCCACCTCCGATGAGGCAGGGGTCACCGGGGAGCTGTTTTTT. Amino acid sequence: CATSPTSDEAGVTGELFF.

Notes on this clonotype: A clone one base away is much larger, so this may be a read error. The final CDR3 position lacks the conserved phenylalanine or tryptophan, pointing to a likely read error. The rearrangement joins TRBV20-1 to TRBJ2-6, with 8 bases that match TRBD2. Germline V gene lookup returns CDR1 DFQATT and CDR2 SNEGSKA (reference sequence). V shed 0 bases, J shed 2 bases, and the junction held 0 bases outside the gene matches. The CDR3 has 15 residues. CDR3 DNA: TGCAGTGCTAGAGATAGCGGGACTGGGGCCAACGTCCTGACTTTA. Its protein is CSARDSGTGANVLTL.

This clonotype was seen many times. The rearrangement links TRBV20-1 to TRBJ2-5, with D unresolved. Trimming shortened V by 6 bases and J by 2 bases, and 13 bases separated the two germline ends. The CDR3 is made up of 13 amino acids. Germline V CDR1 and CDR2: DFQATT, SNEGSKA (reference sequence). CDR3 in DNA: TGCAGTGCCCCCCCGACGGTTCAAGAGACCCAGTACTTC. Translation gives CSAPPTVQETQYF.

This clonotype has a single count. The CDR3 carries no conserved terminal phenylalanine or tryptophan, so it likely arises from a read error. The CDR3 protein is CASSLDSNSEAFL. CDR3 bases: TGTGCTAGCAGCTTGGACAGCAACTCTGAAGCTTTCTTA. This chain links TRBV11-1 with TRBJ1-1; D might be TRBD1 (6 bases). Germline CDR1 and CDR2: SGHAT and FQDESV (reference sequence). The CDR3 has 13 amino acids.

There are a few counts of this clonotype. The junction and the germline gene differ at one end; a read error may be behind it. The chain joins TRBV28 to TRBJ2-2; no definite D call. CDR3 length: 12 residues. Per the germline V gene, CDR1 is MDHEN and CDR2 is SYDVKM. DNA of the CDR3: TGTGCCAGCAGCACTCCCACCGAGGAGCTGTTTTTT. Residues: CASSTPTEELFF.

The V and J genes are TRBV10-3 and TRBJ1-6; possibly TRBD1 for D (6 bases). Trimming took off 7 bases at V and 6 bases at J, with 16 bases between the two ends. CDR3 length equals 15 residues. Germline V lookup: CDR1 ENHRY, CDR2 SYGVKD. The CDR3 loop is CAIIPGQPLNSPLHF. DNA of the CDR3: TGTGCCATCATTCCCGGACAGCCACTTAATTCACCCCTCCACTTT.

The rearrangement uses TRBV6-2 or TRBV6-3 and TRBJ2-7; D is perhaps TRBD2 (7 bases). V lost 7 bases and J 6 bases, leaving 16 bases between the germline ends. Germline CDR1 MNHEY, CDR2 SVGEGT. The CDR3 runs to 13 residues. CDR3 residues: CASNDGGRREQYF. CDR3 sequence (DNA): TGTGCCAGCAATGACGGGGGGCGCCGCGAGCAGTACTTC.

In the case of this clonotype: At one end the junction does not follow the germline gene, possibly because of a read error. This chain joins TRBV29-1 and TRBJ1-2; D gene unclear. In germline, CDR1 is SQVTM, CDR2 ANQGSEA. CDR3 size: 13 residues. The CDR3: CTVDGSVFYGYTF. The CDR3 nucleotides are TGCACCGTTGATGGGTCGGTCTTCTATGGCTACACCTTC. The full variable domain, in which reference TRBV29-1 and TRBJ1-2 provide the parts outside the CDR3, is SAVISQKPSRDICQRGTSLTIQCQVDSQVTMMFWYRQQPGQSLTLIATANQGSEATYESGFVIDKFPISRPNLTFSTLTVSNMSPEDSSIYLCTVDGSVFYGYTFGSGTRLTVV.

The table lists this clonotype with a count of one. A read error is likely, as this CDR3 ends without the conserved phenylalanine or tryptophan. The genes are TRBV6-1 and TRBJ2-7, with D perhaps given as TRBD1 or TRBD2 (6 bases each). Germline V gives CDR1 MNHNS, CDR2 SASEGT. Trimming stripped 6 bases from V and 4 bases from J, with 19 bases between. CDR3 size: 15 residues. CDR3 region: CASREGPGETYEQYL. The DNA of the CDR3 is TGTGCCAGCAGGGAGGGGCCAGGGGAGACTTACGAGCAGTACCTC.

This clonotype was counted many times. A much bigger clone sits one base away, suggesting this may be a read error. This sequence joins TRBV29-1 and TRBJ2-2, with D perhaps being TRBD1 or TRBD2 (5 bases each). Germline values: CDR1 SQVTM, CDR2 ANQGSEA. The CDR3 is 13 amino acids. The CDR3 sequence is CGIERDLHGELFF. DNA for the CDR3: TGCGGCATTGAGAGGGACCTTCACGGGGAGCTGTTTTTT.

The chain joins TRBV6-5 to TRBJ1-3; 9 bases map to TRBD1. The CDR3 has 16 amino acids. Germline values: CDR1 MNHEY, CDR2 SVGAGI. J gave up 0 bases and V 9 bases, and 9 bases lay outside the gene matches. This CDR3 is CASITLTGGSGNTIYF. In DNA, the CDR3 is TGTGCCAGTATCACCTTGACAGGGGGCTCTGGAAACACCATATATTTT.

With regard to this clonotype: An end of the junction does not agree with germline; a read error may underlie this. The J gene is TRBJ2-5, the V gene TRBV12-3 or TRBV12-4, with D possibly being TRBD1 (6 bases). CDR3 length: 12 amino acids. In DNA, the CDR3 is TGTACCAGCACTTGGGGGCGGGAGACCCAGTACTTC. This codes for CTSTWGRETQYF.

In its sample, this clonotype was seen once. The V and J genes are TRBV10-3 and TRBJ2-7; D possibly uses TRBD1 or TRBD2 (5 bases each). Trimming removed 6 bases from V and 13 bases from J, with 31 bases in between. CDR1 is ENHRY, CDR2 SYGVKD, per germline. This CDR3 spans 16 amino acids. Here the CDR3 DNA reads TGTGCCATCAGCAATAGGGGTTTGGGACGGTCCTACGTGCAATACTTC. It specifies CAISNRGLGRSYVQYF.

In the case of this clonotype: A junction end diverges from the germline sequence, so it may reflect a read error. The CDR3 DNA is TGTGCCAACAGCAATTGGGAGTATATAGTGCCCCAGTATTTT. Encoded protein: CANSNWEYIVPQYF. The V gene is TRBV11-2, the J gene TRBJ1-5; D perhaps matches TRBD2 (5 bases). The J call is uncertain, as TRBJ2-3 better fits the DNA end. Germline CDR1 SGHAT, CDR2 FQNNGV. The CDR3 runs to 14 residues.

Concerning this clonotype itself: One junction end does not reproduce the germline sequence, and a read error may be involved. For the CDR3, the DNA is TGTGCCAGCAGTCCAACACAGGGACAGCCTAATGAAAAACTGTTTTTC. It specifies CASSPTQGQPNEKLFF. V and J are TRBV4-2 and TRBJ1-4, with TRBD1 matching over 7 bases. There are 16 residues in the CDR3. Germline loops: CDR1 LGHNA, CDR2 YNFKEQ.

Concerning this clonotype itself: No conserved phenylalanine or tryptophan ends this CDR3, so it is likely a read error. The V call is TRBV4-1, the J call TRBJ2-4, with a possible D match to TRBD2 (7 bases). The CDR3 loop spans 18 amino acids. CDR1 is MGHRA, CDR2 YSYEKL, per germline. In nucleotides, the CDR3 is TGCGCCAGCAGCCAAGAAGGGGGGGGAAGTAGCGCCAAAGACATTCAGTACTTA. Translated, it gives CASSQEGGGSSAKDIQYL.